These T cell receptor beta chains were read from a single sample in a study of blood T cell repertoires in COVID-19. TCRdb's table, derived via immunoSEQ multiplex PCR, lists solely in-frame clones and lacks some. The profile covers approximately 220,000 clones, with approximately 86% appearing a single time and 3% to 4% taken by the ten largest. The sequencing sample was made of PBMCs or T cells enriched from blood (not recorded which). The receptors were gathered from a woman between 40 and 50 years old with acute COVID-19. Both conserved end residues are part of each CDR3. Each record gives: V gene, clone size, D gene, J gene, CDR3 DNA, CDR3 protein. The D gene is left open where the match is weak. Clone sizes are given selectively: once, few, many, or a class where the clone is expanded.

V: TRBV7-9; size: -; D: -; J: TRBJ2-2; DNA: TGTGCCAGCAGCTACCCTAGTCAGGGGATCACCGGGGAGCTGTTTTTT; CDR3: CASSYPSQGITGELFF
V: TRBV13; size: -; D: -; J: TRBJ2-3; DNA: TGTGCCAGCAGCATGGGGCAAGGGGGGGAAGATACGCAGTATTTT; CDR3: CASSMGQGGEDTQYF
V: TRBV30; size: -; D: -; J: TRBJ1-2; DNA: TGTGCCTGGAGGGGGGCTGATGGCTACACCTTC; CDR3: CAWRGADGYTF
V: TRBV4-3; size: -; D: TRBD2; J: TRBJ2-1; DNA: TGCGCCAGCAGCCAAGATAGAGCGGGGCCTTACAATGAGCAGTTCTTC; CDR3: CASSQDRAGPYNEQFF
V: TRBV3-1/TRBV3-2; size: -; D: -; J: TRBJ2-7; DNA: TGTGCCAGCAGCCAATGGCCCGAGCAGTACTTC; CDR3: CASSQWPEQYF
V: TRBV28; size: once; D: -; J: TRBJ2-7; DNA: TGTGCCAGCAGTTTAAACAGGGCCTACGAGCAGTACTTC; CDR3: CASSLNRAYEQYF
V: TRBV27; size: -; D: -; J: TRBJ2-3; DNA: TGTGCCAGCAGTTCAGCAGATACGCAGTATTTT; CDR3: CASSSADTQYF
V: TRBV19; size: -; D: TRBD1; J: TRBJ2-3; DNA: TGTGCCACAGGACAGGGGGTGGATACGCAGTATTTT; CDR3: CATGQGVDTQYF
V: TRBV19; size: -; D: -; J: TRBJ1-6; DNA: TGTGCCAGTAGTAGAGCCGATAATTCACCCCTCCACTTT; CDR3: CASSRADNSPLHF
V: TRBV18; size: -; D: TRBD1; J: TRBJ1-3; DNA: TGTGCCAGCTCACCTCAGGACAGGCCCAGGGGAGACACCATATATTTT; CDR3: CASSPQDRPRGDTIYF
V: TRBV19; size: -; D: -; J: TRBJ1-1; DNA: TGTGCCAGTAGGCCCTGGGGAGGGAACACTGAAGCTTTCTTT; CDR3: CASRPWGGNTEAFF
V: TRBV4-1; size: few; D: -; J: TRBJ1-4; DNA: TGCGCCAGCAGCCAAGATGGACTACCGAGGGAAAAACTGTTTTTT; CDR3: CASSQDGLPREKLFF
V: TRBV7-3; size: -; D: -; J: TRBJ1-1; DNA: TGTGCCAGCAGCTTAACCGCCGGGTCCACGAACACTGAAGCTTTCTTT; CDR3: CASSLTAGSTNTEAFF
V: TRBV24-1; size: -; D: -; J: TRBJ2-1; DNA: TGTGCCACCAGTATGCCCACAGGGGGGGCATACAATGAGCAGTTCTTC; CDR3: CATSMPTGGAYNEQFF
V: TRBV3-1/TRBV3-2; size: -; D: -; J: TRBJ2-3; DNA: TGTGCCAGCAGTTCACGGGACATAAACACAGATACGCAGTATTTT; CDR3: CASSSRDINTDTQYF
V: TRBV19; size: -; D: TRBD1; J: TRBJ1-5; DNA: TGTGCCAGTAGTATGGTCAGGGGGCCTTTTAGCAATCAGCCCCAGCATTTT; CDR3: CASSMVRGPFSNQPQHF
V: TRBV18; size: -; D: -; J: TRBJ1-3; DNA: TGTGCCAGCTCACAGCAGGGGTCTGAAGGAAACACCATATATTTT; CDR3: CASSQQGSEGNTIYF
V: TRBV20-1; size: -; D: -; J: TRBJ2-7; DNA: TGCAGTGCTAGTGGTGGGGGGATCTACGAGCAGTACTTC; CDR3: CSASGGGIYEQYF
V: TRBV27; size: -; D: -; J: TRBJ2-3; DNA: TGTGCCAGCAGTTTTTTACGAGGGAAGGGGGGCACAGATACGCAGTATTTT; CDR3: CASSFLRGKGGTDTQYF
V: TRBV28; size: -; D: -; J: TRBJ2-7; DNA: TGTGCCAGCAGCCGCCCCGGGGTCGCCTACGAGCAGTACTTC; CDR3: CASSRPGVAYEQYF
V: TRBV5-1; size: -; D: -; J: TRBJ1-5; DNA: TGCGCCAGCAGCCCGGGTGGAGGGCGTAGCAATCAGCCCCAGCATTTT; CDR3: CASSPGGGRSNQPQHF
V: TRBV14; size: few; D: TRBD1; J: TRBJ2-7; DNA: TGTGCCAGCAGTCTTCAGGACAGGGCATCCCACGAGCAGTACTTC; CDR3: CASSLQDRASHEQYF
V: TRBV6-2/TRBV6-3; size: -; D: TRBD2; J: TRBJ2-1; DNA: TGTGCCAGCAGCAAAACGGGACTAGCAGAGCAGTTCTTC; CDR3: CASSKTGLAEQFF
V: TRBV12-3/TRBV12-4; size: -; D: TRBD1; J: TRBJ1-1; DNA: TGTGCCAGCAGGTCCGACAGGGGCGAAGCTTTCTTT; CDR3: CASRSDRGEAFF
V: TRBV10-3; size: -; D: TRBD2; J: TRBJ2-3; DNA: TGTGCCATCAGTGAAGGGAGGGAGTGGGGAGATACGCAGTATTTT; CDR3: CAISEGREWGDTQYF
V: TRBV29-1; size: -; D: TRBD1; J: TRBJ1-1; DNA: TGCAGCGTTGAACGGACAGGAAACACTGAAGCTTTCTTT; CDR3: CSVERTGNTEAFF
V: TRBV7-9; size: -; D: TRBD1; J: TRBJ2-7; DNA: TGTGCCAGCAGCCAGGTTGGACAGGTAGGCCACGAGCAGTACTTC; CDR3: CASSQVGQVGHEQYF
V: TRBV7-6; size: -; D: TRBD2; J: TRBJ2-2; DNA: TGTGCCAGCAGTATTAGCGGGAGGGCCTCCGGGGAGCTGTTTTTT; CDR3: CASSISGRASGELFF
V: TRBV12-3/TRBV12-4; size: many; D: -; J: TRBJ1-1; DNA: TGTGCCAGCAGTTGGGACGGGCAGGGGGCTTTCTTT; CDR3: CASSWDGQGAFF
V: TRBV7-9; size: -; D: TRBD1; J: TRBJ2-7; DNA: TGTGCCAGCAGCTTCCCGGGACAGGGCTACGAGCAGTACTTC; CDR3: CASSFPGQGYEQYF
V: TRBV28; size: -; D: TRBD2; J: TRBJ2-7; DNA: TGTGCCAGCAGTTTCGAAGCGGGAGTAATCCCCGAGCAGTACTTC; CDR3: CASSFEAGVIPEQYF
V: TRBV29-1; size: -; D: -; J: TRBJ2-5; DNA: TGCAGCGTTTTCGGCCGGGAGGAGACCCAGTACTTC; CDR3: CSVFGREETQYF
V: TRBV4-1; size: -; D: -; J: TRBJ2-1; DNA: TGCGCCAGCAGCCAAGGGGACTGGGGGATCAATGAGCAGTTCTTC; CDR3: CASSQGDWGINEQFF
V: TRBV2; size: -; D: TRBD1; J: TRBJ1-5; DNA: TGTGCCAGCAGCGGACAGGGGGCGAGCAATCAGCCCCAGCATTTT; CDR3: CASSGQGASNQPQHF
V: TRBV3-1/TRBV3-2; size: -; D: TRBD2; J: TRBJ2-1; DNA: TGTGCCAGCAGCCAAGTCCCTAGCGGGAGCTCCTACAATGAGCAGTTCTTC; CDR3: CASSQVPSGSSYNEQFF
V: TRBV11-2; size: -; D: -; J: TRBJ1-6; DNA: TGTGCCAGCAGCTTAGCTTTCAGGAAAAATTCACCCCTCCACTTT; CDR3: CASSLAFRKNSPLHF
V: TRBV7-2; size: -; D: -; J: TRBJ2-2; DNA: TGTGCCAGCAGCTTACAGGGGAGCGGTTGGAACACCGGGGAGCTGTTTTTT; CDR3: CASSLQGSGWNTGELFF
V: TRBV30; size: -; D: -; J: TRBJ2-2; DNA: TGTGCCTGGAGTGTTGCTAGTACCGGGGAGCTGTTTTTT; CDR3: CAWSVASTGELFF
V: TRBV29-1; size: few; D: TRBD1; J: TRBJ2-1; DNA: TGCAGCGTTACCCGGGACAGAGGCTACAATGAGCAGTTCTTC; CDR3: CSVTRDRGYNEQFF
V: TRBV28; size: few; D: -; J: TRBJ1-2; DNA: TGTGCCAGCAGTTCCCTAACAGTAGATAACTATGGCTACACCTTC; CDR3: CASSSLTVDNYGYTF
V: TRBV19; size: once; D: TRBD1; J: TRBJ1-2; DNA: TGTGCCAGTACACAGGGGGCGGCAGGCTACACCTTC; CDR3: CASTQGAAGYTF
V: TRBV24-1; size: -; D: -; J: TRBJ2-2; DNA: TGTGCCACCAGTGAGGGGGGAGGACGGTTTTCAACCGGGGAGCTGTTTTTT; CDR3: CATSEGGGRFSTGELFF
V: TRBV3-1/TRBV3-2; size: -; D: TRBD2; J: TRBJ2-2; DNA: TGTGCCAGCAGCCTAGAGGGACTAGCGAACACCGGGGAGCTGTTTTTT; CDR3: CASSLEGLANTGELFF
V: TRBV4-1; size: -; D: TRBD2; J: TRBJ2-7; DNA: TGCGCCAGCAGCCAGGCCTCGGGACTAGCGAACTACGAGCAGTACTTC; CDR3: CASSQASGLANYEQYF
V: TRBV11-2; size: -; D: TRBD1; J: TRBJ1-4; DNA: TGTGCCAGCAGCTTAGTTACAGGGGGCAAAGAAAAACTGTTTTTT; CDR3: CASSLVTGGKEKLFF
V: TRBV5-1; size: -; D: -; J: TRBJ2-1; DNA: TGCGCCACCCGGGGAAGCTCCTACAATGAGCAGTTCTTC; CDR3: CATRGSSYNEQFF
V: TRBV19; size: once; D: TRBD1; J: TRBJ2-1; DNA: TGTGCCAGTAGTATAGCCGACAGGGTAGGCTACAATGAGCAGTTCTTC; CDR3: CASSIADRVGYNEQFF
V: TRBV19; size: once; D: -; J: TRBJ1-3; DNA: TGTGCCAGTAGTATCCGGGATTCGGGAGGAAACACCATATATTTT; CDR3: CASSIRDSGGNTIYF
V: TRBV7-2; size: -; D: -; J: TRBJ2-7; DNA: TGTGCCAGCGCCCAGGTCGGCGCTTACTACGAGCAGTACTTC; CDR3: CASAQVGAYYEQYF
V: TRBV5-4; size: -; D: TRBD2; J: TRBJ2-1; DNA: TGTGCCAGCAGCTTGTTAACTAGCGGGAGGGGAGGGGATGAGCAGTTCTTC; CDR3: CASSLLTSGRGGDEQFF
V: TRBV7-9; size: -; D: -; J: TRBJ1-1; DNA: TGTGCCAGCAGCCTCCTCACTGAAGCTTTCTTT; CDR3: CASSLLTEAFF
V: TRBV27; size: -; D: TRBD1; J: TRBJ1-2; DNA: TGTGCCAGCAGACCCACAGGGGAGGTAGCCCGAAACTATGGCTACACCTTC; CDR3: CASRPTGEVARNYGYTF
V: TRBV29-1; size: -; D: -; J: TRBJ1-1; DNA: TGCAGCGTTTTAATGAACACTGAAGCTTTCTTT; CDR3: CSVLMNTEAFF